Described below is a single TCR beta chain sequence and its context. Its antigen is unknown. No clone much larger than this one lies a single base away; base qualities are absent. In total, approximately 690 healthy bone marrow donors made up the cohort. Cohort members were all nominally healthy when sampled, although unrecorded immune exposures were likely present. The donor tested CMV seronegative, placing the donor among the 350 or so seronegative members of the cohort. Each donor provided a peripheral blood sample, and peripheral blood mononuclear cells were used for TCR beta sequencing. Genomic DNA was extracted from the blood cell samples with the Qiagen DNeasy Blood Extraction Kit. Libraries were constructed by the immunoSEQ multiplex PCR assay. The multiplex PCR relied on a mix of 60 forward primers for TCR Vbeta segments and 13 reverse primers for TCR Jbeta segments. Amplification of the CDR3 region of rearranged TCR beta genes was performed with a multiplex PCR assay on genomic DNA. The Illumina HiSeq System was used to sequence the amplified TCR beta libraries as 87-base-pair reads. Regarding the original processing steps: In a later analysis, some 80 million unique TCR beta chains were counted across the roughly 700 repertoires, and approximately 9.9 million of these chains were shared by at least two donors. A nearest-neighbor algorithm error-corrected the raw reads and collapsed the reads into unique sequences, merging closely related sequences to remove PCR and sequencing errors. To assign V, D and J gene segments, CDR3 sequences were aligned to IMGT reference sequences. For a sequence to be retained, a match of at least six nucleotides was required to both a V gene segment and a J gene segment. A rearrangement counted as productive if the CDR3 had no stop codons and remained in frame with V and J, and every other rearrangement counted as non-productive. Following IMGT convention, CDR3 was defined as the stretch from the second conserved V-encoded cysteine to the conserved J-encoded phenylalanine. Sequences without an unambiguous match to a single V gene segment were excluded from the earlier analysis of approximately 600 of the donors. In an earlier analysis of 587 of the donors, V segments were called functional above 56.7% productive rearrangements and were called segregating when the between-donor standard deviation exceeded 5%. A statistical classification framework was developed to diagnose cytomegalovirus status using the catalog of TCR beta chain sequences. In a later analysis, TCR nucleotide sequences were compared against IMGT/GENE-DB human TR gene sequences so that V and J genes could be assigned. The TCRdist pipeline was used in a later analysis to assign CDR3 sequences and most-parsimonious VDJ recombination scenarios. In a later analysis, every TCR beta chain was defined by the combination of its CDR3 amino acid sequence and its V-gene family, and reads without a unique V-gene family were dropped. To address suspected cross-contamination and a sequencing artifact, a later analysis removed 450 to 700 highly shared, low-generation-probability nucleotide sequences. In a later analysis, a clonal expansion index was calculated for each public chain from normalized within-repertoire ranks of inferred template counts. Generation probabilities in a later analysis came from a VDJ recombination model fitted to out-of-frame rearrangements, and those results were checked against IGoR. In a later analysis, TCR-TCR, TCR-HLA and TCR-CMV co-occurrence was scored with hypergeometric tests, and a repertoire-size bias correction was applied to TCR pairs. False discovery rates were estimated in a later analysis by permuting HLA or CMV assignments 20 times. In a later analysis, co-occurring TCRs were grouped using DBSCAN, with TCRdist sequence similarity added in when clustering inside HLA-allele-positive subsets. For co-occurrence clustering, repertoires with fewer than 30,000 or more than 120,000 public chains were excluded, along with a handful of repertoires with anomalous nucleotide sharing. Held by TCRdb, this immuneACCESS table contains in-frame sequences only and omits some clones. Under half of the omission traces to an unresolved V gene where checked; the cause of the rest is unknown. The V and J calls and clone size were taken over from that table, and D and trimming were inferred from the DNA. For this sample there are 95,000 to 100,000 clones; roughly four fifths appear just once. The ten largest clones capture roughly 8% of the sample.

From the germline V gene, CDR1 is SGHRS and CDR2 is YFSETQ. Relative to germline, V is 0 bases shorter and J is 0 bases shorter, with 10 bases between their ends. The CDR3 starts with the cysteine, ends with the phenylalanine, and has 15 residues. Only CDR3 DNA is held: 45 bases, read in frame from base 1. This entry is derived from a study of cytomegalovirus exposure and HLA in healthy donors (dated by TCRdb to about 2017). In terms of the full investigation: An earlier analysis of approximately 640 of the donors reported 250 to 300 Gb of sequence data and about 100 million unique TCR beta sequences from 190 million or so T cells. Approximately 300 gigabases of sequencing data and around 80 million unique TCR sequences made up an early release that covered approximately 650 HLA-typed donors. The genetic ancestry cluster associated with self-reported Caucasian donors included about 84% of the 300 to 400 genotyped donors. The study aimed to test whether cataloging public T cell receptors could reveal signatures of past pathogen exposure. The study used immunosequencing to profile the T cell repertoires of approximately 640 subjects and linked those repertoires to cytomegalovirus serostatus. A separate validation cohort of 90 to 150 different subjects was used in addition to the 666-subject first cohort. High-throughput TCR immunosequencing, statistical association of individual TCRs with disease status, and machine learning were combined to predict cytomegalovirus infection status. In a later analysis, previously published TCR beta repertoires from hundreds of donors were re-analyzed and high-resolution HLA genotyping was added so that TCR occurrence patterns could be studied. The later analysis used no new phenotypic data to find candidate immune exposures, relying instead on TCR beta sequences and their occurrence across donors. An earlier analysis of several hundred of the donors used high-throughput TCR beta sequencing to judge whether each TCR beta V gene segment behaved as functional or pseudogenic. Alongside the repertoire data, information on donor age, sex, ethnicity and CMV serostatus was compiled. A later genetic analysis took genome-wide SNP genotypes for about 55% of the roughly 700 donors and used that subset as a discovery cohort. Every discovery cohort repertoire had been produced on one sequencing platform. Class I and class II HLA loci were covered by the typing at four-digit resolution. The number of typed donors differed by locus: about 620-640 for A, B, C, DRB1 and DQB1; approximately 520 for DQA1; 606 for DPA1; and roughly 490 for DPB1. About 5 DR-DQ haplotypes were handled as single units for association and clustering, since linkage in the cohort was strong. Among some 400 genotyped donors of the cohort, an average of roughly 230,000 unique TCR beta nucleotide sequences was sequenced per donor, of which about 18% were non-productive.

Beyond this particular receptor, the publication reports: The study gave a list of over 150 TCR beta chains associated with cytomegalovirus. A later analysis associated 16,951 TCR beta sequences with specific HLA alleles at a false discovery rate of 0.05. An association between a missense DCLRE1C variant and V-gene and J-gene trimming of TCR beta chains was found in a later genetic analysis and replicated in an independent cohort. Presence/absence analyses assumed roughly uniform sequencing depth across donors, an assumption that may not hold. The classifier was reported to diagnose cytomegalovirus status with high specificity and sensitivity in both the original and validation cohorts. In a later analysis, most CMV-associated TCR beta chains were found to appear HLA-restricted, with HLA associations seemingly driven largely by CMV exposure. CMV serostatus was the only immune exposure information available for the cohort. A few of the identified cytomegalovirus-associated TCR beta chains were confirmed in vitro to be specific for cytomegalovirus antigens. Because HLA typing was missing for some donors at each locus, association tests included only the typed subset. A group of highly shared sequence variants was considered likely to be a technical artifact of the sequencing pipeline. In this cohort, only TCR beta chains were sequenced, and detectable features were limited by the absence of alpha or paired-chain data. Across donors, most TCR sequences were observed very rarely, whereas some public TCRs were present in many individuals. When HLA alleles, especially DR and DQ, strongly co-occurred, attributing TCR associations to individual alleles was difficult. About 17 rarely observed V segments, including chromosome 9 orphons, were excluded from the earlier analysis of 550 to 700 of the donors because counts were too low. The 87-base-pair reads could not distinguish some IMGT-functional V segments, including TRBV6-2 and TRBV6-3, so those segments were excluded. A later analysis found that HLA-associated TCR beta chains were more clonally expanded and had lower generation probabilities than equally common non-associated chains. According to a later genetic analysis, donors in an Asian-associated ancestry cluster had fewer N-insertions in productive TCRs than the approximately 710-donor mean. Several of the top co-occurrence clusters appeared to be linked to parvovirus B19, influenza, CMV and Epstein-Barr virus, according to a later analysis. A later analysis found that TCR association rates varied across HLA loci, with DRB1 alleles showing the most associated TCRs and HLA-C alleles the fewest. Correlated functional status among segregating V segments might be attributable to linkage disequilibrium, but an unknown experimental factor could not be ruled out. An earlier analysis of roughly 570 of the donors showed that most TCR beta V segments appeared in productive rearrangements either about 90% or about 30% of the time, which broadly matched IMGT annotations. The authors suggested that the approach could potentially be generalized to other disease states and immunological phenotypes. A further reported finding was that TCR beta sequences accurately predicted the HLA-A and HLA-B alleles for most subjects in the first cohort.

The sequencing input was PBMCs. The receptor was isolated from a female donor in good health and CMV-seronegative. Recombination linked TRBV5-1 to TRBJ2-7; no confident D gene assignment can be made. The encoded CDR3 is CASSLAAGLSYEQYF. The nucleotide sequence is given as TGCGCCAGCAGCTTGGCGGCAGGCCTCTCCTACGAGCAGTACTTC. The variable domain in full, with residues beyond the CDR3 obtained from the reference TRBV5-1 and TRBJ2-7 genes, is KAGVTQTPRYLIKTRGQQVTLSCSPISGHRSVSWYQQTPGQGLQFLFEYFSETQRNKGNFPGRFSGRQFSNSRSEMNVSTLELGDSALYLCASSLAAGLSYEQYFGPGTRLTVT.